The text below deals with one TCR beta chain. This entry belongs to a study of blood T cell repertoires in COVID-19. Germline CDR1 and CDR2: LNHDA and SQIVND (reference sequence). V dropped 3 bases and J dropped 3 bases, with 6 bases sitting between them. This CDR3 region has 13 residues. Data came from immunoSEQ multiplex PCR; TCRdb stores just in-frame clones and leaves some out. Among approximately 330,000 clones listed, under 90% were seen once. The material sequenced was PBMCs or T cells enriched from blood (not recorded which). The J gene is TRBJ1-5, the V gene TRBV19; TRBD1 is a possible D gene (5 bases). The sequence was collected from a woman aged 25 to 39 who had recovered from COVID-19. CDR3 in DNA: TGTGCCAGTAGTATGGGACTCAATCAGCCCCAGCATTTT. It is translated as CASSMGLNQPQHF.